Included here is one T cell receptor beta chain sequence, with context. What it recognizes is unknown. With 3 bases clipped from V and 0 bases from J, the junction kept 7 bases outside the gene matches. The germline V gene encodes CDR1 LGHNA and CDR2 YSLEER. The CDR3 is made up of 17 amino acids. The entry originates in a study of cytomegalovirus exposure and HLA in healthy donors. Broader study findings: Excluded: some indistinguishable V segments such as TRBV6-2 and TRBV6-3. What was likely a sequencing artifact was a cluster of highly shared sequence variants. Donors were assumed by presence/absence analyses to have roughly uniform sequencing depth.

PCR used 60 Vbeta primers and 13 Jbeta primers. Libraries were prepared by immunoSEQ multiplex PCR; TCRdb keeps only in-frame clonotypes and omits some of them. The data show 95,000 or so clones, approximately 80% seen once. The sequence derives from a woman between 70 and 85 years old in good health and CMV-seropositive. This chain connects TRBV4-3 to TRBJ2-2, with 7 bases lining up with TRBD2. The sample comprised PBMCs. Written as DNA, the CDR3 is TGCGCCAGCAGCCAGTATCCTAGCGGAGCGAACACCGGGGAGCTGTTTTTT. It specifies CASSQYPSGANTGELFF.